This is a list of T cell receptor beta chains from one sample in a study of blood T cell repertoires in COVID-19. Data came from immunoSEQ multiplex PCR; TCRdb stores just in-frame clones and leaves some out. The repertoire holds 220,000 or so clones, around 81% seen once, with 2% to 2.5% in the top ten. Material: peripheral blood. These receptors all stem from a woman aged 55-70 years with acute or convalescent COVID-19. Each CDR3 is given with its conserved first and last residue. The order of the fields is V gene, D gene, J gene, clone size, CDR3 DNA, CDR3 protein. D genes are given only for firm matches. The size entry is marked missing in some rows and otherwise reads once, few, many or a size class.

TRBV3-1/TRBV3-2	TRBD1	TRBJ2-7	-	TGTGCCAGCAGCCTTGGACAGGGGGACTACGAGCAGTACTTC	CASSLGQGDYEQYF
TRBV28	TRBD1	TRBJ1-2	few	TGTGCCAGCAGTTCCACCGTCCCGGGACAGGGGAGGTTGGGCTACACCTTC	CASSSTVPGQGRLGYTF
TRBV3-1/TRBV3-2	TRBD1	TRBJ1-2	-	TGTGCCAGCAGCCTTTCCACGGACAGGGGGGGCTATGGCTACACCTTC	CASSLSTDRGGYGYTF
TRBV29-1	-	TRBJ1-5	-	TGCAGCGTTGGACTAGGGTCCGGTCAGCCCCAGCATTTT	CSVGLGSGQPQHF
TRBV3-1/TRBV3-2	-	TRBJ1-6	-	TGTGCCAGCAGCCTAGGACACAGCTCCTATAATTCACCCCTCCACTTT	CASSLGHSSYNSPLHF
TRBV7-2	TRBD2	TRBJ2-2	once	TGTGCCAGCAGCTTACGTCTAGCGGGGACCGGGGAGCTGTTTTTT	CASSLRLAGTGELFF
TRBV11-3	TRBD1	TRBJ1-1	few	TGTGCCAGCAGTCCCGGGACAGGGACTGAAGCTTTCTTT	CASSPGTGTEAFF
TRBV4-2	TRBD1	TRBJ1-2	once	TGTGCCAGCAGCCCAGGGACAGCTTGGCCCGCCGGCTACACCTTC	CASSPGTAWPAGYTF
TRBV24-1	-	TRBJ1-2	-	TGTGCCACCAGTGAGGAGGGGTCCGGCTACACCTTC	CATSEEGSGYTF
TRBV7-9	TRBD1	TRBJ1-2	-	TGTGCCAGCAGCTCGCGGACAGGGGATAGTGGCTACACCTTC	CASSSRTGDSGYTF
TRBV12-3/TRBV12-4	-	TRBJ1-2	-	TGTGCCAGCAGCCTGCAGACTAACTATGGCTACACCTTC	CASSLQTNYGYTF
TRBV10-3	-	TRBJ1-2	-	TGTGCCGGGAGCGCGGGGGCTGGTGGCTACACCTTC	CAGSAGAGGYTF
TRBV28	TRBD1	TRBJ1-2	once	TGTGCCAGCAGTTTTGACAGGGGTGTTTATGGCTACACCTTC	CASSFDRGVYGYTF
TRBV7-9	TRBD1	TRBJ2-1	once	TGTGCCAGCAGCTTAGGACAGGGGGCTTTTGAGCAGTTCTTC	CASSLGQGAFEQFF
TRBV29-1	TRBD1	TRBJ1-3	-	TGCAGCGCTGTGACAGGGTCTGGAAACACCATATATTTT	CSAVTGSGNTIYF
TRBV7-3	TRBD1	TRBJ1-1	-	TGTGCCAGCAGCATGGGGACAGGACGACACCTGAACACTGAAGCTTTCTTT	CASSMGTGRHLNTEAFF
TRBV4-1	TRBD2	TRBJ2-1	-	TGCGCCAGCAGCCAAGCCCGACTAGCGGGGGGGCCGAATGTCTACAATGAGCAGTTCTTC	CASSQARLAGGPNVYNEQFF